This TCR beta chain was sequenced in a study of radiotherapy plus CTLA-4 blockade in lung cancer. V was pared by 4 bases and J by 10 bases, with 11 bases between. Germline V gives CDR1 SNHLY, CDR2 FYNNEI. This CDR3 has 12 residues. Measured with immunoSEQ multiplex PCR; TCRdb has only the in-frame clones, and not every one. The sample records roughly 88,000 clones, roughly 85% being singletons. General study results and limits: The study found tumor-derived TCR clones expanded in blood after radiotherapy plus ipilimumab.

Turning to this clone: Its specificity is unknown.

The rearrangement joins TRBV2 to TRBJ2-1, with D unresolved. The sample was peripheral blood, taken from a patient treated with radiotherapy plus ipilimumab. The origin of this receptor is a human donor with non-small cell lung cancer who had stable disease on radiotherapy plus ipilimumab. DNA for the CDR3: TGTGCCAGCAGTGGATCCGAGTGGGAGCAGTTCTTC. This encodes CASSGSEWEQFF.